The T cell receptor (beta chain) under discussion was sequenced for a study of a mutant IDH1 vaccine in newly diagnosed glioma. Turning to the study itself: First vaccine doses came 4-6 weeks after radiotherapy alone, or with temozolomide cycles. Former treatment meant radiotherapy, temozolomide, or both; the majority had gotten both.

In regard to this clone: Its target is not known.

Per germline, CDR1 SGHNT and CDR2 YYREEE (reference sequence). This CDR3 contains 16 residues. The trim removed 3 bases at V and 7 bases at J, leaving 8 bases unmatched. Data came from immunoSEQ multiplex PCR; TCRdb stores just in-frame clones and leaves some out. The sample shows some 59,000 clones, 89% of them seen only once. The time point is: week 11, during vaccination. Vaccinated patients received 300 ug of mutant IDH1 20-mer peptide per dose, with topical imiquimod. The TCR was taken from a man in his forties or fifties with glioma. The specimen was PBMCs, collected from a glioma patient whose treatment included an IDH1 peptide vaccine. This sequence joins TRBV5-4 and TRBJ2-2, with 11 positions matching TRBD1. This chain's CDR3 is CASSSARDRGNGELFF. The CDR3 DNA is TGTGCCAGCAGCTCCGCGAGGGACAGGGGGAACGGGGAGCTGTTTTTT.